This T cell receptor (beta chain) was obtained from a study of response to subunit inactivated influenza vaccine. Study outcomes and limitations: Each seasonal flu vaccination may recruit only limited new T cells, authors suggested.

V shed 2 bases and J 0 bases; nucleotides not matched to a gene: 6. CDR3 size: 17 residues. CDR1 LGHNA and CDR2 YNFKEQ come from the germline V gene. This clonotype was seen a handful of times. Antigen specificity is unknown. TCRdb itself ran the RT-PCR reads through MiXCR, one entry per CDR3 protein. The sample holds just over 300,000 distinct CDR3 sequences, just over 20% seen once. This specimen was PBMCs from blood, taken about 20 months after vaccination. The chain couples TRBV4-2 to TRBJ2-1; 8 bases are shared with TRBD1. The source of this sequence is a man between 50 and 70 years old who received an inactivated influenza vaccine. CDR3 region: CASSQQGALSSYNEQFF. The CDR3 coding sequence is TGTGCCAGCAGCCAACAGGGGGCCCTGAGCTCCTACAATGAGCAGTTCTTC.